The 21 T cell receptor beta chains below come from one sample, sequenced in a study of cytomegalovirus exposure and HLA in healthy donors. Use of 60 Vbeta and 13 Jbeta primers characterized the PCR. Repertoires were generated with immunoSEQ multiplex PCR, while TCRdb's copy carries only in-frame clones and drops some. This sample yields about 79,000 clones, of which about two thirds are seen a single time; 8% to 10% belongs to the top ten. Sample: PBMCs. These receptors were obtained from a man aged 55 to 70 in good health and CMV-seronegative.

The CDR3, as DNA: TGTGCCAGCGGACAGGTGAACACTGAAGCTTTCTTT. This gives the protein CASGQVNTEAFF. The V and J genes are TRBV5-6 and TRBJ1-1; 7 nucleotides line up with TRBD1. The germline V gene has CDR1 SGHDT and CDR2 YYEEEE. With V trimmed by 7 bases and J by 0 bases, 0 bases remained unmatched. This CDR3 comprises 12 residues.

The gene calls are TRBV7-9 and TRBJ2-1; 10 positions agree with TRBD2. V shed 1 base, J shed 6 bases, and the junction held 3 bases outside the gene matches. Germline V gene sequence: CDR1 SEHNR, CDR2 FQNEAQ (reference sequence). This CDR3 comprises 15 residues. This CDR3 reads CASSLGGLAANEQFF. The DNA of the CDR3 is TGTGCCAGCAGCTTAGGAGGACTAGCGGCCAATGAGCAGTTCTTC.

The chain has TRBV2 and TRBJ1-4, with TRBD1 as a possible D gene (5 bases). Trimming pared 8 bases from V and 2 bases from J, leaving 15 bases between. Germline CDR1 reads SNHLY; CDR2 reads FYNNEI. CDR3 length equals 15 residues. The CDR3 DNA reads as TGTGCCAGCCGACAAAGGGCAGGGACTAATGAAAAACTGTTTTTT. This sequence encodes CASRQRAGTNEKLFF.

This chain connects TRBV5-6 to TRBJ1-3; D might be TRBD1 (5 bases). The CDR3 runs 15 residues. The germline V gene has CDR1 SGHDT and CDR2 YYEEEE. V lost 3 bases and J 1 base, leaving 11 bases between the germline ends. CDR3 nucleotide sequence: TGTGCCAGCAGCTATGACAGATTTTCTGGAAACACCATATATTTT. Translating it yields CASSYDRFSGNTIYF. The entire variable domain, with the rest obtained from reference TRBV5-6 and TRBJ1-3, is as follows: DAGVTQSPTHLIKTRGQQVTLRCSPKSGHDTVSWYQQALGQGPQFIFQYYEEEERQRGNFPDRFSGHQFPNYSSELNVNALLLGDSALYLCASSYDRFSGNTIYFGEGSWLTVV.

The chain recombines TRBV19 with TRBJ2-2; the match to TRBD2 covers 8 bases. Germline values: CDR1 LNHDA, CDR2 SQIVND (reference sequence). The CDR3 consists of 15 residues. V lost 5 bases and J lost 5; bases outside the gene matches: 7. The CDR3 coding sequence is TGTGCCAGTAGTGTATCGGGACTAGGAACCGGGGAGCTGTTTTTT. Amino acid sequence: CASSVSGLGTGELFF.

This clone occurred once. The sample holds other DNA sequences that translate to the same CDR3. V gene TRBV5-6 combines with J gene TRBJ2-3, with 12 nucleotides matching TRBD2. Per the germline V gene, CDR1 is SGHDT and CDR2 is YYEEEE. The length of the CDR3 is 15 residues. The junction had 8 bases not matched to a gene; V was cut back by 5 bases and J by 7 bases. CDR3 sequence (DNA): TGTGCCAGCAGGCCCGCTAGCGGGGGGGCGTATACGCAGTATTTT. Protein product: CASRPASGGAYTQYF.

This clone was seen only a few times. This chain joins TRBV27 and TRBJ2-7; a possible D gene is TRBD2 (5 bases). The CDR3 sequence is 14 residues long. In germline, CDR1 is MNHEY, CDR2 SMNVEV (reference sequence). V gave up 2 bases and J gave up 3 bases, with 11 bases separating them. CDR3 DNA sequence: TGTGCCAGCAGTTTAGAGGGTAGGAGCTACGAGCAGTACTTC. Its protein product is CASSLEGRSYEQYF.

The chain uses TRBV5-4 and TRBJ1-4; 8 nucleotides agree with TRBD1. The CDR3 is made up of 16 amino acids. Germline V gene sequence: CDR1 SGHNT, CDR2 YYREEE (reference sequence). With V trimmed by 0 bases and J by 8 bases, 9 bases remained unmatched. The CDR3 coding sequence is TGTGCCAGCAGCTTGGGGCCGGGACAGGCTGGGGAAAAACTGTTTTTT. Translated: CASSLGPGQAGEKLFF.

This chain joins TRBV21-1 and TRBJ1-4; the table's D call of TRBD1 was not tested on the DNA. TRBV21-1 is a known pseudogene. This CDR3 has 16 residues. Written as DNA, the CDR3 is TGTGCCAGCAGCATAGGGGTAGGAGCAACTAATGAAAAACTGTTTTTT. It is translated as CASSIGVGATNEKLFF.

The chain's CDR3 is CASSLTTSGKQFF. CDR3 nucleotide sequence: TGTGCCAGCAGTTTGACGACTAGCGGAAAGCAGTTCTTC. This chain joins TRBV27 and TRBJ2-1, with 9 bases fitting TRBD2. The CDR3 consists of 13 residues. Germline V gene lookup returns CDR1 MNHEY and CDR2 SMNVEV (reference sequence). J was trimmed by 11 bases and V by 3 bases; bases with no gene match: 5.

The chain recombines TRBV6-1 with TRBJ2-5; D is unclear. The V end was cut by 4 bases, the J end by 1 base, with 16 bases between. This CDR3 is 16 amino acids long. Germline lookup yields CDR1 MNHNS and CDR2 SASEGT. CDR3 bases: TGTGCCAGCAGTGTAATAAGTACTTTTAGCCAAGAGACCCAGTACTTC. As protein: CASSVISTFSQETQYF.

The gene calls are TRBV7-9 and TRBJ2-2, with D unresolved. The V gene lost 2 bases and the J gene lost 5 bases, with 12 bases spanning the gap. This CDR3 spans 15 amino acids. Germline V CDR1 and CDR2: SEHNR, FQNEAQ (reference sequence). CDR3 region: CASSLLAGSTGELFF. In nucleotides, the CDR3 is TGTGCCAGCAGCTTATTGGCCGGGTCTACCGGGGAGCTGTTTTTT.

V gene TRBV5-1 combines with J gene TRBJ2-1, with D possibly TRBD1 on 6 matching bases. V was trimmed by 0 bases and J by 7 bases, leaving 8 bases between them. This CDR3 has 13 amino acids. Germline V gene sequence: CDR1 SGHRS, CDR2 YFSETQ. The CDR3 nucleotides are TGCGCCAGCAGCTTGGGACAGGTAAATGAGCAGTTCTTC. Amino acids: CASSLGQVNEQFF.

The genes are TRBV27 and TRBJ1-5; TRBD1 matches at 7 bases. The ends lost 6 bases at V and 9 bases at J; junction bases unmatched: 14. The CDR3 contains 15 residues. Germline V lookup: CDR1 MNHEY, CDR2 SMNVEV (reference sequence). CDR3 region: CASRGAGGLARPQHF. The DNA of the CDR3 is TGTGCCAGCAGGGGGGCAGGGGGGTTGGCGCGGCCCCAGCATTTT.

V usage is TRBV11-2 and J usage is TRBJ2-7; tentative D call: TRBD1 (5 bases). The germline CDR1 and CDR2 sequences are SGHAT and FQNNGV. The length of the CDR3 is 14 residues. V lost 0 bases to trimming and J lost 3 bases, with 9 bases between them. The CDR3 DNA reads TGTGCCAGCAGCTTAGATCGCAGGGTCTACGAGCAGTACTTC. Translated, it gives CASSLDRRVYEQYF.

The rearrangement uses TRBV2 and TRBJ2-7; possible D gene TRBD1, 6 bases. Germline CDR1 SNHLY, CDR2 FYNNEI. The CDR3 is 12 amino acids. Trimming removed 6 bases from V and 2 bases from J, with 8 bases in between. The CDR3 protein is CASSRGPYEQYF. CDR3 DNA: TGTGCCAGCAGCAGGGGCCCCTACGAGCAGTACTTC.

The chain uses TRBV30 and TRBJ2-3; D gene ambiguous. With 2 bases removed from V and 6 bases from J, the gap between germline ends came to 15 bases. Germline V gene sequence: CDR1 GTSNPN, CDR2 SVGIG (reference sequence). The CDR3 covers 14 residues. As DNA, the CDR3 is TGTGCCTGGAGTACCAGAACGGGTAGCGATACGCAGTATTTT. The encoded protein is CAWSTRTGSDTQYF.

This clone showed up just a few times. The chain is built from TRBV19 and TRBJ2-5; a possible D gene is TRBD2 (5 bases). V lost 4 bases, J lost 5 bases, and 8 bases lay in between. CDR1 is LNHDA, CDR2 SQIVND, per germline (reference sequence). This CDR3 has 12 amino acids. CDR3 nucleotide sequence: TGTGCCAGTAGTAACGGGGTTGAGACCCAGTACTTC. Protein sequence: CASSNGVETQYF.

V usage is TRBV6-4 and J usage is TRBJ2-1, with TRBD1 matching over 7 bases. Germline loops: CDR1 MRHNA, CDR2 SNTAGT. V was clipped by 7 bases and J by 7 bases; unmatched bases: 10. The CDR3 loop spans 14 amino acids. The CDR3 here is CASKDRVGENEQFF. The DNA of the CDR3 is TGTGCCAGCAAAGACAGGGTTGGGGAGAATGAGCAGTTCTTC.

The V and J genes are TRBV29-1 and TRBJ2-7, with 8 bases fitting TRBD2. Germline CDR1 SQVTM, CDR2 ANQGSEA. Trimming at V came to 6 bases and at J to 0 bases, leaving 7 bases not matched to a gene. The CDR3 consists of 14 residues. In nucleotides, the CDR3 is TGCAGCGTCGCCGGGACTAGAGACTCCTACGAGCAGTACTTC. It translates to CSVAGTRDSYEQYF.

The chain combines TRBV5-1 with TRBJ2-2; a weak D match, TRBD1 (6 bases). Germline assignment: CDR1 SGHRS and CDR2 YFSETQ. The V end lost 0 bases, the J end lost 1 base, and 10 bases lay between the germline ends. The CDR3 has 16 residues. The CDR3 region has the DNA TGCGCCAGCAGCTTGGTCCGGACAGTGAACACCGGGGAGCTGTTTTTT. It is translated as CASSLVRTVNTGELFF.